The 28 T cell receptor beta chains listed next were all sequenced from one sample in a study of cytomegalovirus exposure and HLA in healthy donors. Primers for the PCR totalled 60 Vbeta and 13 Jbeta. Sequencing was performed with immunoSEQ multiplex PCR; in TCRdb, only in-frame clones are kept and a portion is missing. The sample carries more than 150,000 clones, approximately 80% recorded once. The material sequenced was PBMCs. The source is a girl aged 10 to 17 in good health and CMV-seropositive.

CDR3 residues: CASSWTSGADTQYF. CDR3 sequence (DNA): TGCGCCAGCAGTTGGACTAGCGGGGCAGATACGCAGTATTTT. The chain has TRBV10-1 and TRBJ2-3; 12 positions match TRBD2. Germline V lookup: CDR1 WNHNN, CDR2 SYGVQD (reference sequence). The junction had 1 base not matched to a gene; V was cut back by 5 bases and J by 4 bases. CDR3 length equals 14 residues.

This sequence joins TRBV29-1 and TRBJ2-7, with 9 bases matching TRBD2. The CDR3 is made up of 14 amino acids. Per the germline V gene, CDR1 is SQVTM and CDR2 is ANQGSEA. J lost 5 bases, V lost 4 bases, and 9 bases had no gene match. The DNA for the CDR3 is TGCAGCGTTGTGCGGCGGGAGGGCCCCAACGAGCAGTACTTC. This codes for CSVVRREGPNEQYF.

The CDR3 bases are TGTGCCAGCTCACGGGGACAGGGGTTTGTGGAGACCCAGTACTTC. This codes for CASSRGQGFVETQYF. V is TRBV18 and J is TRBJ2-5; 10 nucleotides match TRBD1. This CDR3 comprises 15 residues. The germline V gene encodes CDR1 KGHSH and CDR2 LQKENI. Trimming took 4 bases from V and 5 from J; bases not matched to a gene: 7.

The J gene is TRBJ1-5, the V gene TRBV18, with unresolved D. The germline CDR1 and CDR2 sequences are KGHSH and LQKENI. Trimming pared 3 bases from V and 6 bases from J, leaving 12 bases between. The CDR3 runs 14 residues. The CDR3 DNA is TGTGCCAGCTCACCGGGTACGGGTGGTCAGCCCCAGCATTTT. Protein product: CASSPGTGGQPQHF.

The chain combines TRBV30 with TRBJ1-1, with D hard to call. The CDR3 covers 8 residues. Germline-derived CDR1 and CDR2 are GTSNPN and SVGIG (reference sequence). V dropped 8 bases and J dropped 7 bases, with 5 bases sitting between them. The CDR3 nucleotides read TGTGCCATAGATGAAGCTTTCTTT. Its translation: CAIDEAFF.

The V call is TRBV2, the J call TRBJ2-3, with 7 bases matching TRBD1. Trimming removed 4 bases from V and 2 bases from J; junction bases left unmatched: 15. Germline CDR1 SNHLY, CDR2 FYNNEI. This CDR3 is built from 18 residues. CDR3 sequence (DNA): TGTGCCAGCAGTGGGGCAGGGGGTGAATTTTTCCACACAGATACGCAGTATTTT. Residues: CASSGAGGEFFHTDTQYF.

This clone was counted a single time. The genes are TRBV5-4 and TRBJ2-7; D is perhaps TRBD2 (5 bases). V was trimmed by 4 bases and J by 0 bases, leaving 17 bases between them. This CDR3 is built from 16 residues. Germline CDR1 and CDR2: SGHNT and YYREEE (reference sequence). This CDR3 is CASSPRTPGFSYEQYF. For the CDR3, the DNA is TGTGCCAGCAGCCCAAGGACTCCTGGATTCTCCTACGAGCAGTACTTC.

The chain uses TRBV10-3 and TRBJ1-1; D gene ambiguous. Trimming left V 0 bases short and J 1 base short, with 9 bases between. The CDR3 loop spans 15 amino acids. Per the germline V gene, CDR1 is ENHRY and CDR2 is SYGVKD. In nucleotides, the CDR3 is TGTGCCATCAGTGAGTCCGGGGTGGGGAACACTGAAGCTTTCTTT. It specifies CAISESGVGNTEAFF.

This chain links TRBV5-1 with TRBJ2-7; 10 bases line up with TRBD1. CDR3 length: 13 residues. The V gene end was trimmed by 4 bases and the J gene end by 3 bases; junction bases not matched to a gene: 1. Germline V gives CDR1 SGHRS, CDR2 YFSETQ. CDR3 bases: TGCGCCAGCAGCGGGGACAGGGGCTACGAGCAGTACTTC. Protein product: CASSGDRGYEQYF.

This clone was seen a handful of times. The chain carries TRBV6-4 and TRBJ2-3; 11 bases are shared with TRBD2. CDR3 length: 15 residues. The junction had 6 bases not matched to a gene; V was cut back by 3 bases and J by 7 bases. Germline assignment: CDR1 MRHNA and CDR2 SNTAGT. As DNA, the CDR3 is TGTGCCAGCAGTGATCCTAGCGGGGGGACAAATACGCAGTATTTT. Translation gives CASSDPSGGTNTQYF.

This chain links TRBV5-4 with TRBJ2-1; 10 nucleotides align to TRBD2. The junction had 12 bases not matched to a gene; V was cut back by 5 bases and J by 4 bases. The CDR3 sequence is 17 residues long. Germline CDR1 is SGHNT and CDR2 is YYREEE (reference sequence). Here the CDR3 DNA reads TGTGCCAGCAGTTCAAGAGCCGGGACTAGCGTTTACAATGAGCAGTTCTTC. It codes for CASSSRAGTSVYNEQFF.

The genes are TRBV12-2 and TRBJ1-2; the table's D call, TRBD1, was not checked against the DNA. TRBV12-2 represents a pseudogene. The CDR3 length is 15 residues. The CDR3 loop is CANGSRQGSNYGYTF. The DNA of the CDR3 is TGTGCAAACGGGTCCAGACAGGGCTCGAACTATGGCTACACCTTC.

J is TRBJ1-1 and V is TRBV6-5; D is possibly TRBD1 (6 bases). This CDR3 has 13 amino acids. Trimming took 6 bases from V and 7 from J, leaving 15 bases between them. The germline CDR1 and CDR2 sequences are MNHEY and SVGAGI. The CDR3 DNA is TGTGCCAGCAGCCCAGGGGACGCCGTTGAAGCTTTCTTT. This codes for CASSPGDAVEAFF.

The genes are TRBV10-1 and TRBJ2-7; 11 bases line up with TRBD1. After removal of 6 bases from V and 5 bases from J, the junction contained 3 bases not matched to a gene. The CDR3 spans 13 residues. CDR1 and CDR2 from the germline V gene are WNHNN and SYGVQD (reference sequence). CDR3 DNA sequence: TGCGCCAGCAGCACGGGACAGGGGGACGAGCAGTACTTC. It codes for CASSTGQGDEQYF.

This chain uses TRBV18 with TRBJ2-2, with a possible D match to TRBD1 (6 bases). Germline V gene data show CDR1 as KGHSH and CDR2 as LQKENI. Between the trimmed V and J ends, which lost 3 bases and 5 bases, there was a span of 16 bases. CDR3 length equals 16 residues. The CDR3 coding sequence is TGTGCCAGCTCACCTAAGACAGGATTCGCGACCGGGGAGCTGTTTTTT. Its translation is CASSPKTGFATGELFF.

The chain couples TRBV6-1 to TRBJ2-7; D is possibly TRBD1 (6 bases). The germline gives CDR1 MNHNS, CDR2 SASEGT. Trimming took 8 bases from V and 3 from J, leaving 17 bases between them. The CDR3 extends over 14 amino acids. DNA of the CDR3: TGTGCCAGCTTCTCCGGGACATCGATCTACGAGCAGTACTTC. Its translation: CASFSGTSIYEQYF.

The V and J genes are TRBV19 and TRBJ1-1, with D perhaps matching TRBD1 (6 bases). Germline values: CDR1 LNHDA, CDR2 SQIVND (reference sequence). CDR3 length: 14 amino acids. The V gene lost 4 bases and the J gene lost 5 bases, with 14 bases spanning the gap. The CDR3 loop reads CASSTPGVGTEAFF. The CDR3 DNA reads as TGTGCCAGTAGTACACCAGGGGTGGGTACTGAAGCTTTCTTT.

The CDR3 loop is CASSVRAGSYGYTF. The CDR3 DNA sequence: TGTGCCAGCAGCGTACGAGCAGGCTCTTATGGCTACACCTTC. The chain links TRBV9 to TRBJ1-2; D uncertain. V gave up 1 base and J gave up 5 bases, with 12 bases separating them. There are 14 residues in the CDR3. Germline CDR1 SGDLS, CDR2 YYNGEE.

V usage is TRBV27 and J usage is TRBJ1-4, with TRBD1 identical over 7 bases. V lost 4 bases to trimming and J lost 6 bases; unmatched junction nucleotides: 8. The germline CDR1 and CDR2 sequences are MNHEY and SMNVEV (reference sequence). This CDR3 contains 15 residues. For the CDR3, the DNA is TGTGCCAGCAGTTCCTACAGGGGTGGGGATGAAAAACTGTTTTTT. Protein product: CASSSYRGGDEKLFF.

In its sample, this clone was seen once. The chain links TRBV19 to TRBJ2-3, with D tentatively TRBD1 (6 bases). Germline CDR1 is LNHDA and CDR2 is SQIVND (reference sequence). The CDR3 runs to 14 residues. V was shortened by 3 bases and J by 3 bases, with 10 bases between the two germline ends. In DNA, the CDR3 is TGTGCCAGTAGTATCAGAGGGGGTACAGATACGCAGTATTTT. It codes for CASSIRGGTDTQYF. Together with reference TRBV19 and TRBJ2-3, the CDR3 gives the full variable domain: DGGITQSPKYLFRKEGQNVTLSCEQNLNHDAMYWYRQDPGQGLRLIYYSQIVNDFQKGDIAEGYSVSREKKESFPLTVTSAQKNPTAFYLCASSIRGGTDTQYFGPGTRLTVL.

The chain couples TRBV5-1 to TRBJ2-3, with TRBD2 matching 11 bases. This CDR3 comprises 16 residues. V shed 0 bases and J 6 bases; nucleotides not matched to a gene: 6. Germline V lookup: CDR1 SGHRS, CDR2 YFSETQ. Written as DNA, the CDR3 is TGCGCCAGCAGCTTGGAACTAGCGGGAGAAGGCGATACGCAGTATTTT. This encodes CASSLELAGEGDTQYF.

The chain is built from TRBV4-1 and TRBJ1-6; a weak D match, TRBD1 (6 bases). Germline values: CDR1 MGHRA, CDR2 YSYEKL. The CDR3 is 16 amino acids. V lost 4 bases and J 2 bases, leaving 12 bases between the germline ends. The CDR3 DNA follows: TGCGCCAGCAGCCCAAACAGGGTCGCCTATAATTCACCCCTCCACTTT. Encoded protein: CASSPNRVAYNSPLHF.

This clone was observed a few times. The rearrangement links TRBV7-2 to TRBJ2-1, with a tentative D call TRBD2 (5 bases). The CDR3 is 18 amino acids. Germline lookup yields CDR1 SGHTA and CDR2 FQGNSA. With 1 base removed from V and 1 base from J, the gap between germline ends came to 17 bases. The CDR3 here is CASSLDSFEGGSYNEQFF. DNA for the CDR3: TGTGCCAGCAGCTTAGACAGCTTCGAGGGCGGGTCCTACAATGAGCAGTTCTTC. The entire variable domain, with the rest obtained from reference TRBV7-2 and TRBJ2-1, is as follows: GAGVSQSPSNKVTEKGKDVELRCDPISGHTALYWYRQSLGQGLEFLIYFQGNSAPDKSGLPSDRFSAERTGGSVSTLTIQRTQQEDSAVYLCASSLDSFEGGSYNEQFFGPGTRLTVL.

The chain is built from TRBV19 and TRBJ1-2, with a tentative D call TRBD1 (6 bases). This CDR3 comprises 15 residues. CDR1 is LNHDA, CDR2 SQIVND, per germline (reference sequence). V lost 5 bases and J lost 6, with 19 bases in between. The CDR3 sequence: CASSRQAIGLDGYTF. The CDR3, as DNA: TGTGCCAGTAGTCGACAGGCGATAGGATTGGATGGCTACACCTTC.

The chain links TRBV15 to TRBJ1-5; D uncertain. Germline CDR1 is LNHNV and CDR2 is YYDKDF (reference sequence). V lost 5 bases and J 8 bases, leaving 13 bases between the germline ends. The CDR3 runs to 13 residues. CDR3 DNA sequence: TGTGCCACCAGCTTCCGGGGATCAGAGCCCCAGCATTTT. Amino acids: CATSFRGSEPQHF. Using reference TRBV15 and TRBJ1-5 for the parts outside the CDR3, the full variable domain is DAMVIQNPRYQVTQFGKPVTLSCSQTLNHNVMYWYQQKSSQAPKLLFHYYDKDFNNEADTPDNFQSRRPNTSFCFLDIRSPGLGDTAMYLCATSFRGSEPQHFGDGTRLSIL.

J is TRBJ2-1 and V is TRBV4-1, with 7 nucleotides matching TRBD2. The germline V gene has CDR1 MGHRA and CDR2 YSYEKL. The CDR3 has 15 amino acids. The trim removed 10 bases at V and 3 bases at J, leaving 12 bases unmatched. CDR3 loop: CATSDAGASYNEQFF. CDR3 bases: TGCGCCACCTCAGACGCGGGAGCTAGCTACAATGAGCAGTTCTTC.

The chain is built from TRBV10-1 and TRBJ2-5; unclear D gene. CDR1 is WNHNN and CDR2 is SYGVQD in the germline V gene (reference sequence). V dropped 4 bases and J dropped 5 bases, with 11 bases sitting between them. The CDR3 totals 13 residues. The CDR3 sequence is CASSAGFGETQYF. The CDR3 DNA reads TGCGCCAGCAGTGCCGGGTTCGGGGAGACCCAGTACTTC.

To note about this clone: This specimen includes other DNA sequences encoding the same CDR3. V is TRBV9 and J is TRBJ2-3; possibly TRBD2 for D (6 bases). V lost 2 bases and J 3 bases, leaving 10 bases between the germline ends. The CDR3 has 14 residues. CDR1 and CDR2 (germline): SGDLS, YYNGEE. CDR3 sequence (DNA): TGTGCCAGCAGCGTGGCGGGGAGTACAGATACGCAGTATTTT. Translated, it gives CASSVAGSTDTQYF.